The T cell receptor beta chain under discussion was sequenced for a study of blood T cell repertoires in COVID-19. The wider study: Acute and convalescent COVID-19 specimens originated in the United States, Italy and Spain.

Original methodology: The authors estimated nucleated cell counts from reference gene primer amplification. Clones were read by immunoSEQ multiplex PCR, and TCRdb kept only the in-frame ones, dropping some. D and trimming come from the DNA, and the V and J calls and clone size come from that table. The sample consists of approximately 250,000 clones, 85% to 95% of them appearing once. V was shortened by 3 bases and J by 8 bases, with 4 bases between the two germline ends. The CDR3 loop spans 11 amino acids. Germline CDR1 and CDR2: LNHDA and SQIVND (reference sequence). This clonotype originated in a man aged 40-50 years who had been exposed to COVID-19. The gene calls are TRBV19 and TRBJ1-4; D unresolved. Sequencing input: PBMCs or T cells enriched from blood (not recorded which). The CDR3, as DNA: TGTGCCAGTAGTATTGGCGAAAAACTGTTTTTT. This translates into CASSIGEKLFF. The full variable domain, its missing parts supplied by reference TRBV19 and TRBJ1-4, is DGGITQSPKYLFRKEGQNVTLSCEQNLNHDAMYWYRQDPGQGLRLIYYSQIVNDFQKGDIAEGYSVSREKKESFPLTVTSAQKNPTAFYLCASSIGEKLFFGSGTQLSVL.